In this sample, the clone carrying this T cell receptor beta chain turned up a few times. Ten milliliters of peripheral blood were drawn from each donor. Researchers isolated at least 7 million PBMCs per sample. Total RNA was extracted at no less than 5.5 micrograms per sample. The data derive from a study of blood T cells in healthy people across ages. Study details: T cells yielded about one barcoded beta molecule per two cells through template switching.

Then a second PCR, running about 7 to 11 cycles, was carried out with a sample-barcoded 5' primer and a J-beta primer mix. Each CDR3 protein is one row after TCRdb ran MiXCR on the 5' RACE reads. The sample includes 730,000 or so distinct CDR3 sequences, about 40% of them seen just once. This TCR was sampled from a woman aged 55-70 years in good health. Input material: blood.

In nucleotides, the CDR3 is TGCGCCAGCAGCCAAGAAACTAGCGGGAGTTTAGATACGCAGTATTTT. Amino acids: CASSQETSGSLDTQYF. The V and J genes are TRBV4-3 and TRBJ2-3; 11 bases align to TRBD2. Germline CDR1 reads LGHNA; CDR2 reads YSLEER. There are 16 residues in the CDR3. With 0 bases clipped from V and 5 bases from J, the junction kept 4 bases outside the gene matches.